This T cell receptor (beta chain) was sequenced in a study of blood T cell repertoires in COVID-19. Whole-study context: Specimens from acute and convalescent COVID-19 originated in the United States, Italy and Spain. Sample material is recorded as cDNA or gDNA derived from T cells, B-cell-depleted T cells, or PBMCs.

Per the authors' pipeline: Cell counts per sample came from amplifying reference gene primers. The method was immunoSEQ multiplex PCR; TCRdb's version includes in-frame clones alone and lacks a portion of them. V, J and clone size are those of that table, while D and trimming were read from the DNA. The repertoire holds 300,000 to 400,000 clones, with 80% to 90% as singletons. Patients at the Seattle site were enrolled during active infection and followed longitudinally. This receptor was obtained from a man aged 25 to 45 with COVID-19, enrolled during active disease. Specimen: peripheral blood.

CDR3 sequence (DNA): TGTGCCAGCAGCCCTGAGGGAGGGAACACTGAAGCTTTCTTT. Translating gives CASSPEGGNTEAFF. V usage is TRBV11-2 and J usage is TRBJ1-1; unclear D gene. Germline CDR1 SGHAT, CDR2 FQNNGV. The length of the CDR3 is 14 residues. V was clipped by 5 bases and J by 1 base, with 11 bases between them.